The 3 T cell receptor beta chains below all came from one sample that was sequenced in a study of T cell responses to AZD1222 COVID-19 vaccine. Repertoires were generated with immunoSEQ multiplex PCR, while TCRdb's copy carries only in-frame clones and drops some. Found here are more than 120,000 clones, roughly nine tenths of them singletons; the top ten hold roughly 1.7%. This specimen was peripheral blood, taken 28 days after the second AZD1222 dose. The receptors derive from an adult who received the AZD1222 COVID-19 vaccine.

This clone occurred once. J is TRBJ2-7 and V is TRBV19, with a tentative D call TRBD2 (6 bases). This CDR3 region has 12 residues. Trimming took off 3 bases at V and 6 bases at J, with 9 bases between the two ends. Germline lookup yields CDR1 LNHDA and CDR2 SQIVND (reference sequence). CDR3 DNA: TGTGCCAGTAGTATGCCCGGGGGCGAGCAGTACTTC. Protein: CASSMPGGEQYF.

The V gene is TRBV12-5, the J gene TRBJ1-2, with D unclear. Germline V gene sequence: CDR1 LGHNT, CDR2 FRNRAP. Trimming left V 0 bases short and J 0 bases short, with 8 bases between. The CDR3 consists of 15 residues. As DNA, the CDR3 is TGTGCTAGTGGTTTGGTAAAACCGACTAACTATGGCTACACCTTC. This translates into CASGLVKPTNYGYTF.

The rearrangement joins TRBV21-1 to TRBJ1-6. TRBV21-1 is flagged as a pseudogene. CDR3 length: 16 residues. CDR3 protein: CASSKCLDGNNSPLHF. DNA of the CDR3: TGTGCCAGCAGCAAATGTCTGGACGGGAATAATTCACCCCTCCACTTT.